Listed below are T cell receptor beta chains from one sample, sequenced in a study of blood T cell repertoires in COVID-19. Data came from immunoSEQ multiplex PCR; TCRdb stores just in-frame clones and leaves some out. The sample includes 200,000 to 300,000 clones, about 88% of them seen just once. Material: peripheral blood. The source of these receptors is a woman between 55 and 75 years old with COVID-19, enrolled during active disease. CDR3s include the opening cysteine and the closing phenylalanine or tryptophan. The D gene is left open where the match is weak. Clone size is shown for a subset of rows, as once, few, many or a class of expanded clone.

size,D,V,J,DNA,CDR3
-,TRBD1,TRBV3-1/TRBV3-2,TRBJ1-2,TGTGCCAGCAGCCAAGCGACAGGGCTTGGCTACACCTTC,CASSQATGLGYTF
-,-,TRBV19,TRBJ1-2,TGTGCCAGTAGTATAAGGACAGAACACTTCGATGGCTACACCTTC,CASSIRTEHFDGYTF
-,TRBD1,TRBV19,TRBJ1-1,TGTGCCAGTAGTCCCGGACAGGTAATGAACACTGAAGCTTTCTTT,CASSPGQVMNTEAFF
-,-,TRBV12-3/TRBV12-4,TRBJ2-3,TGTGCCAGCAGTTTGCGGGCGACAGATACGCAGTATTTT,CASSLRATDTQYF
few,-,TRBV7-9,TRBJ2-7,TGTGCCAGCAGCTCCCAGGCTTACGAGCAGTACTTC,CASSSQAYEQYF
-,TRBD1,TRBV5-8,TRBJ1-6,TGTGCCAGCAGCTTCCTTGTCGGGACAGGGGCTAATTCACCCCTCCACTTT,CASSFLVGTGANSPLHF
-,TRBD1,TRBV27,TRBJ2-7,TGTGCCAGCAGTTTATTCTTGGACAGGGCCTACGAGCAGTACTTC,CASSLFLDRAYEQYF
-,-,TRBV10-3,TRBJ2-2,TGTGCCATCAGTGAGTCAGGAGGGACCGGGGAGCTGTTTTTT,CAISESGGTGELFF
-,TRBD1,TRBV25-1,TRBJ1-3,TGTGCTTTGGACAGGAACTCTGGAAACACCATATATTTT,CALDRNSGNTIYF
-,TRBD2,TRBV7-3,TRBJ2-1,TGTGCCAGCAGCGTAGCTAGCGGATACAATGAGCAGTTCTTC,CASSVASGYNEQFF
-,-,TRBV28,TRBJ2-1,TGTGCCAGCAGCAGCTTTAGCGTGAGCTCCTACAATGAGCAGTTCTTC,CASSSFSVSSYNEQFF
-,TRBD2,TRBV29-1,TRBJ2-7,TGCAGCGTTGAAGTTGGCGGGAGCTACGAGCAGTACTTC,CSVEVGGSYEQYF
-,TRBD1,TRBV4-2,TRBJ1-1,TGTGCCAGTGGGAGGGAGGGACAGGGGGCTGGTGAAGCTTTCTTT,CASGREGQGAGEAFF
-,TRBD2,TRBV10-3,TRBJ2-2,TGTGCCATCAGCCTGACTAGCGGGAGAGACACCGGGGAGCTGTTTTTT,CAISLTSGRDTGELFF
-,TRBD1,TRBV19,TRBJ1-2,TGTGCCAGTAGGGCCCGGGGGCAGGGGGCGAAGAACTATGGCTACACCTTC,CASRARGQGAKNYGYTF
-,TRBD2,TRBV2,TRBJ2-5,TGTGCCAGCAGTGAAGCCCGGGGGGGGCCTTACCAAGAGACCCAGTACTTC,CASSEARGGPYQETQYF
-,-,TRBV19,TRBJ2-1,TGTGCCAGTACCCGTCGGAGCTCCTACAATGAGCAGTTCTTC,CASTRRSSYNEQFF
-,-,TRBV5-1,TRBJ2-7,TGCGCCAGCAGCTTGCCCCGAGGGAACGGCGAGCAGTACTTC,CASSLPRGNGEQYF
-,-,TRBV6-4,TRBJ1-2,TGTGCCAGCAGTGAGGAAGGGGGATGGGGCTACACCTTC,CASSEEGGWGYTF
-,TRBD1,TRBV7-2,TRBJ1-5,TGTGCCAGCAGCTTAGTTGCCAGGGGGAATCAGCCCCAGCATTTT,CASSLVARGNQPQHF
-,-,TRBV7-2,TRBJ1-4,TGTGCCAGCAGCATCGGAACAGGGAGAGGTGAAAAACTGTTTTTT,CASSIGTGRGEKLFF
-,TRBD1,TRBV7-8,TRBJ2-7,TGTGCCAGCAGCCCCCGGGACAGGGGTCTCTACGAGCAGTACTTC,CASSPRDRGLYEQYF
-,-,TRBV5-1,TRBJ1-1,TGCGCCAGCAGCTTGGATCCTGCCTTCCAGGGCGCTGAAGCTTTCTTT,CASSLDPAFQGAEAFF
-,TRBD2,TRBV11-3,TRBJ2-2,TGTGCCAGCAGCTCTCGAGGAGCGGGAGTCGGGACCGGGGAGCTGTTTTTT,CASSSRGAGVGTGELFF
-,-,TRBV29-1,TRBJ1-2,TGCAGCGTTGAAGACGTATCACAGGGAGATGGCTACACCTTC,CSVEDVSQGDGYTF
once,-,TRBV7-2,TRBJ1-2,TGTGCCAGCAGCTTTATGACAGTCCTCAACTATGGCTACACCTTC,CASSFMTVLNYGYTF
-,-,TRBV6-5,TRBJ1-5,TGTGCCAGCAAACGCGGGAGCAATCAGCCCCAGCATTTT,CASKRGSNQPQHF
-,-,TRBV30,TRBJ2-2,TGTGCCTGCCAGGGGACCGGGGAGCTGTTTTTT,CACQGTGELFF
-,-,TRBV11-2,TRBJ1-2,TGTGCCAGCAGCTTAGGAGTTGCGGGCCTCTTCTCCACCTTC,CASSLGVAGLFSTF
once,TRBD1,TRBV2,TRBJ1-4,TGTGCCAGCAGCACCAGGGGGGTTCCGAATGAAAAACTGTTTTTT,CASSTRGVPNEKLFF
-,TRBD2,TRBV5-4,TRBJ2-1,TGTGCCAGCAACTTAAGACTAGCGGGAGCCCATGAGCAGTTCTTC,CASNLRLAGAHEQFF
-,-,TRBV28,TRBJ1-2,TGTGCCAGCAGTTTAAATTTAGATGGCTACACCTTC,CASSLNLDGYTF
-,-,TRBV19,TRBJ1-1,TGTGCCAGTAGTTTCATCGGGGGTATTATGGACACTGAAGCTTTCTTT,CASSFIGGIMDTEAFF
-,TRBD2,TRBV7-6,TRBJ2-5,TGTGCCAGCAGCTTTAGGACTAGCGGGGATGCGGAGACCCAGTACTTC,CASSFRTSGDAETQYF
-,TRBD2,TRBV20-1,TRBJ2-3,TGCAGTGCTAGTAAAGCGGCGGGAGGCAGCACAGATACGCAGTATTTT,CSASKAAGGSTDTQYF
-,-,TRBV10-3,TRBJ1-6,TGTGCCATCAGTGCCGGGAGGAATTCACCCCTCCACTTT,CAISAGRNSPLHF
-,-,TRBV19,TRBJ1-4,TGTGCCAGTAGTATAGGAGGAGGGACTAATGAAAAACTGTTTTTT,CASSIGGGTNEKLFF
-,TRBD1,TRBV9,TRBJ1-5,TGTGCCAGCAGCGTGACAGGGGGGGATCAGCCCCAGCATTTT,CASSVTGGDQPQHF
-,TRBD2,TRBV29-1,TRBJ2-3,TGCAGCGGGGACCTAGCGGGAGATACGCAGTATTTT,CSGDLAGDTQYF
-,-,TRBV19,TRBJ2-7,TGTGCCAGTAGTACATCCAGGGGCTACGAGCAGTACTTC,CASSTSRGYEQYF
-,TRBD1,TRBV30,TRBJ1-2,TGTGCCTGGCGCCCACCACAGGGGAATGGCTACACCTTC,CAWRPPQGNGYTF
once,TRBD1,TRBV6-2/TRBV6-3,TRBJ1-5,TGTGCCAGCAGTAGGGACAGGGGATTAGGCAATCAGCCCCAGCATTTT,CASSRDRGLGNQPQHF
few,TRBD1,TRBV7-8,TRBJ2-7,TGTGCCAGCAGCTTGATGGGAGCTCGGGCAGGGGGCTTGGCCGAGCAGTACTTC,CASSLMGARAGGLAEQYF
-,TRBD1,TRBV15,TRBJ2-1,TGTGCCACCAGATACCGGGACAGCTACAATGAGCAGTTCTTC,CATRYRDSYNEQFF
many,-,TRBV4-1,TRBJ2-7,TGCGCCAGCAGCCCCCGGGAGAACTCCTACGAGCAGTACTTC,CASSPRENSYEQYF
-,-,TRBV7-9,TRBJ1-3,TGTGCCAGCAGCTTGAGGAGGGAACGATCTGGAAACACCATATATTTT,CASSLRRERSGNTIYF
once,TRBD1,TRBV30,TRBJ2-7,TGTGCCGGGGGCCCCGGACAGGGCGGTTCCTACGAGCAGTACTTC,CAGGPGQGGSYEQYF
-,TRBD1,TRBV28,TRBJ1-4,TGTGCCAGCAGTCAGACAGGGCCTGGGAAGGGGACTAATGAAAAACTGTTTTTT,CASSQTGPGKGTNEKLFF
-,-,TRBV9,TRBJ1-5,TGTGCCAGCAGCGTAGGCCAGGGTGGCAATCAGCCCCAGCATTTT,CASSVGQGGNQPQHF
once,-,TRBV7-9,TRBJ2-5,TGTGCCAGCAGCTCCGGAACTGAGGGCTCCTCCCAAGAGACCCAGTACTTC,CASSSGTEGSSQETQYF
-,-,TRBV27,TRBJ2-7,TGTGCCAGCCTTCCCTCCCACAGCTCCTACGAGCAGTACTTC,CASLPSHSSYEQYF
-,TRBD2,TRBV5-1,TRBJ2-1,TGCGCCAGCAATGACGGGAGGGCGAATGAGCAGTTCTTC,CASNDGRANEQFF
-,-,TRBV30,TRBJ1-6,TGTGCCTGGCAGACAGCGTATAATTCACCCCTCCACTTT,CAWQTAYNSPLHF